Listed here are 24 T cell receptor beta chains from one sample, sequenced in a study of cytomegalovirus exposure and HLA in healthy donors (dated by TCRdb to about 2017). The library was produced with the immunoSEQ multiplex PCR assay. For the multiplex PCR, a mixture combining 60 forward primers for TCR Vbeta segments and 13 reverse primers for TCR Jbeta segments was used. The table was pulled from immuneACCESS by TCRdb, which kept in-frame rearrangements only. Such tables lose some clones; where checked, under half of the loss comes from unresolved V genes, and the rest has no known cause. The sample table lists nearly 110,000 clones, roughly 82% of them with a count of one. Of the sample, less than 3.5% falls within the top ten clones. The sample was PBMCs. These TCRs come from a man aged 25 to 40 in good health and CMV-seropositive.

Concerning this clone: The junction departs from germline at one end; a sequencing error may be responsible. The same CDR3 also results from other DNA sequences found in this sample. The chain links TRBV12-5 to TRBJ1-2; possibly TRBD1 for D (5 bases). The CDR3 has 15 residues. Per germline, CDR1 LGHNT and CDR2 FRNRAP. CDR3 nucleotide sequence: TGTGCTAGTGGCTTGGTCGTCACAGGCGTTCAGGGCTACACCTTC. This gives the protein CASGLVVTGVQGYTF.

This chain connects TRBV6-1 to TRBJ2-5; no reliable D call. Looked up from germline, CDR1 is MNHNS and CDR2 is SASEGT. V shed 3 bases and J shed 5 bases, with 7 bases lying between them. This CDR3 is built from 12 residues. The DNA for the CDR3 is TGTGCCAGCAGTGACGCGATGGAGACCCAGTACTTC. Encoded protein: CASSDAMETQYF.

The genes are TRBV6-5 and TRBJ1-1; D is ambiguous. Germline lookup yields CDR1 MNHEY and CDR2 SVGAGI. The V end lost 3 bases, the J end lost 3 bases, and 14 bases lay between the germline ends. The CDR3 is made up of 15 amino acids. The CDR3 reads CASSYGGPPDTEAFF. The DNA of the CDR3 is TGTGCCAGCAGTTATGGTGGGCCCCCTGACACTGAAGCTTTCTTT.

V and J are TRBV7-9 and TRBJ2-1; 11 bases agree with TRBD2. Germline V gives CDR1 SEHNR, CDR2 FQNEAQ (reference sequence). The CDR3 length is 18 residues. Trimming took 2 bases from V and 0 from J; bases not matched to a gene: 6. The CDR3 here is CASSLRASGGYSYNEQFF. The DNA of the CDR3 is TGTGCCAGCAGCTTACGGGCTAGCGGGGGGTACTCCTACAATGAGCAGTTCTTC.

This rearrangement joins TRBV10-3 to TRBJ2-3; 10 bases align to TRBD2. This CDR3 is 15 amino acids long. The germline V gene encodes CDR1 ENHRY and CDR2 SYGVKD. Losses at the gene ends were 11 bases for V and 2 bases for J; bases not matched to a gene: 10. The CDR3: CASSSGGAFTDTQYF. The CDR3 DNA sequence: TGTGCCTCGAGCAGCGGGGGGGCCTTCACAGATACGCAGTATTTT.

J is TRBJ2-5 and V is TRBV7-9, with D hard to call. Matching the DNA end better, TRBJ2-7 makes the J call doubtful. The germline V gene encodes CDR1 SEHNR and CDR2 FQNEAQ (reference sequence). The length of the CDR3 is 13 residues. CDR3 nucleotides: TGTGCCAGCAGCTTAGCAGAAGAGTACGAGCAGTACTTC. Translating gives CASSLAEEYEQYF.

The rearrangement links TRBV9 to TRBJ2-1; 13 positions match TRBD2. This CDR3 region has 15 residues. After removal of 4 bases from V and 6 bases from J, the junction contained 4 bases not matched to a gene. In germline, CDR1 is SGDLS, CDR2 YYNGEE. Here the CDR3 DNA reads TGTGCCAGCAGCATACTAGCGGGGGGGCCCAATGAGCAGTTCTTC. Translating it yields CASSILAGGPNEQFF. Supplemented by reference TRBV9 and TRBJ2-1, the full variable domain reads DSGVTQTPKHLITATGQRVTLRCSPRSGDLSVYWYQQSLDQGLQFLIQYYNGEERAKGNILERFSAQQFPDLHSELNLSSLELGDSALYFCASSILAGGPNEQFFGPGTRLTVL.

The chain is built from TRBV6-6 and TRBJ1-1; D ambiguous. The V gene lost 2 bases and the J gene lost 1 base, with 8 bases spanning the gap. From germline, CDR1 is MNHNY and CDR2 SVGAGI (reference sequence). The CDR3 has 14 amino acids. The CDR3 nucleotides read TGTGCCAGCAGTTACCATTTCAGGAACACTGAAGCTTTCTTT. It is translated as CASSYHFRNTEAFF.

The chain recombines TRBV5-6 with TRBJ2-7; 7 bases map to TRBD2. The CDR3 has 12 residues. The germline CDR1 and CDR2 sequences are SGHDT and YYEEEE. V shed 6 bases, J shed 4 bases, and the junction held 4 bases outside the gene matches. CDR3 protein: CASTWGGYEQYF. The CDR3 coding sequence is TGTGCCAGCACCTGGGGGGGTTACGAGCAGTACTTC.

The chain is built from TRBV4-1 and TRBJ2-3; 8 nucleotides align to TRBD1. CDR1 and CDR2 (germline): MGHRA, YSYEKL. The CDR3 length is 16 residues. Trimming took 1 base from V and 5 from J; bases not matched to a gene: 8. The CDR3 region is CASSQGDRGFRDTQYF. In DNA, the CDR3 is TGCGCCAGCAGCCAAGGAGACAGGGGTTTTAGAGATACGCAGTATTTT.

The table lists this clone with a count of one. The chain uses TRBV6-6 and TRBJ2-1; D unresolved. The germline gives CDR1 MNHNY, CDR2 SVGAGI (reference sequence). The CDR3 spans 13 residues. The ends were cut back, 6 bases at V and 6 bases at J, with 12 bases in the middle. The CDR3 nucleotides read TGTGCCAGCAGCAGATCGTCAGGCAATGAGCAGTTCTTC. Translating it yields CASSRSSGNEQFF.

The chain carries TRBV13 and TRBJ1-5; D might be TRBD1 (6 bases). Germline CDR1 reads PRHDT; CDR2 reads FYEKMQ (reference sequence). CDR3 length: 14 amino acids. V lost 5 bases and J 1 base, leaving 9 bases between the germline ends. This CDR3 is CASSQGISNQPQHF. CDR3 in DNA: TGTGCCAGCAGCCAGGGGATCAGCAATCAGCCCCAGCATTTT.

This clone has just one count. The chain is built from TRBV6-5 and TRBJ2-1, with TRBD1 as a possible D gene (6 bases). The CDR3 contains 15 residues. Germline CDR1 is MNHEY and CDR2 is SVGAGI. Trimming cost V 2 bases and J 4 bases, with 12 bases left between them. The CDR3 sequence is CASSYGAGTYNEQFF. The CDR3, as DNA: TGTGCCAGCAGTTACGGGGCAGGGACATACAATGAGCAGTTCTTC.

V gene TRBV6-4 combines with J gene TRBJ1-2; 10 nucleotides agree with TRBD1. V shed 6 bases and J 5 bases; nucleotides not matched to a gene: 3. Germline V gene lookup returns CDR1 MRHNA and CDR2 SNTAGT. The CDR3 runs to 13 residues. This CDR3 is CASRRGQGYGYTF. The CDR3 DNA reads as TGTGCCAGCAGGAGGGGACAGGGGTATGGCTACACCTTC.

V is TRBV7-3 and J is TRBJ1-2; the D gene is possibly TRBD1 (5 bases). CDR1 SGHTA and CDR2 FQGTGA come from the germline V gene. The V and J ends lost 5 bases and 4 bases respectively, with 11 bases between them. The CDR3 runs 13 residues. CDR3 residues: CASSGAGGYGYTF. The CDR3 DNA reads as TGTGCCAGCAGCGGGGCCGGGGGCTATGGCTACACCTTC. Based on the CDR3 plus reference TRBV7-3 and TRBJ1-2, the full variable domain is GAGVSQTPSNKVTEKGKYVELRCDPISGHTALYWYRQSLGQGPEFLIYFQGTGAADDSGLPNDRFFAVRPEGSVSTLKIQRTERGDSAVYLCASSGAGGYGYTFGSGTRLTVV.

The chain links TRBV5-1 to TRBJ2-1; no definite D call. Trimming shortened V by 1 base and J by 0 bases, and 5 bases separated the two germline ends. CDR1 and CDR2 (germline): SGHRS, YFSETQ. CDR3 length: 14 residues. DNA for the CDR3: TGCGCCAGCAGCTTGTCTTCCTCCTACAATGAGCAGTTCTTC. This translates into CASSLSSSYNEQFF.

J is TRBJ2-4 and V is TRBV7-9; perhaps TRBD1 as D (6 bases). Germline CDR1 reads SEHNR; CDR2 reads FQNEAQ (reference sequence). V lost 2 bases, J lost 6 bases, and 11 bases lay in between. This CDR3 has 14 residues. CDR3 DNA sequence: TGTGCCAGCAGCTTATCAGGGGTGGTAAACATTCAGTACTTC. Protein sequence: CASSLSGVVNIQYF. The variable domain in full, completed from reference TRBV7-9 and TRBJ2-4, reads DTGVSQNPRHKITKRGQNVTFRCDPISEHNRLYWYRQTLGQGPEFLTYFQNEAQLEKSRLLSDRFSAERPKGSFSTLEIQRTEQGDSAMYLCASSLSGVVNIQYFGAGTRLSVL.

The DNA for the CDR3 is TGTGCCAGCAGCTTAGATTCTACCCGCCGGGAGCAGTACTTC. Amino acid sequence: CASSLDSTRREQYF. The chain combines TRBV11-2 with TRBJ2-7; D ambiguous. There are 14 residues in the CDR3. Germline V gene sequence: CDR1 SGHAT, CDR2 FQNNGV. V was shortened by 0 bases and J by 7 bases, with 13 bases between the two germline ends.

V is TRBV11-2 and J is TRBJ2-7, with 11 bases identical to TRBD1. The CDR3 spans 14 residues. Germline CDR1 reads SGHAT; CDR2 reads FQNNGV. V lost 3 bases and J lost 6; bases outside the gene matches: 4. In DNA, the CDR3 is TGTGCCAGCAGCTTTTCGGGACAGGGGGGCGAGCAGTACTTC. Protein: CASSFSGQGGEQYF. Looking up the rest from reference TRBV11-2 and TRBJ2-7 gives the full variable domain: EAGVAQSPRYKIIEKRQSVAFWCNPISGHATLYWYQQILGQGPKLLIQFQNNGVVDDSQLPKDRFSAERLKGVDSTLKIQPAKLEDSAVYLCASSFSGQGGEQYFGPGTRLTVT.

The chain couples TRBV6-5 to TRBJ2-7, with 7 bases identical to TRBD1. CDR1 is MNHEY, CDR2 SVGAGI, per germline. CDR3 length equals 15 residues. The V segment lost 0 bases and the J segment 2 bases; nucleotides outside the gene matches: 4. CDR3 nucleotides: TGTGCCAGCAGTTACTCAACGGGACAGACCTACGAGCAGTACTTC. This codes for CASSYSTGQTYEQYF.

The V call is TRBV4-1, the J call TRBJ2-5, with 8 bases fitting TRBD2. This CDR3 has 15 residues. With V trimmed by 0 bases and J by 4 bases, 4 bases remained unmatched. Germline loops: CDR1 MGHRA, CDR2 YSYEKL. CDR3 nucleotide sequence: TGCGCCAGCAGCCAAGATAGCGGGGCCAGAGAGACCCAGTACTTC. Amino acid sequence: CASSQDSGARETQYF.

The chain carries TRBV5-1 and TRBJ1-2, with a tentative D call TRBD1 (5 bases). The V gene's germline CDR1 is SGHRS and CDR2 YFSETQ. The CDR3 spans 12 residues. Trimming pared 8 bases from V and 4 bases from J, leaving 12 bases between. The CDR3 loop reads CASQGLSYGYTF. The DNA for the CDR3 is TGCGCCAGTCAGGGTTTGAGCTATGGCTACACCTTC. Filled out from reference TRBV5-1 and TRBJ1-2, the complete variable domain reads KAGVTQTPRYLIKTRGQQVTLSCSPISGHRSVSWYQQTPGQGLQFLFEYFSETQRNKGNFPGRFSGRQFSNSRSEMNVSTLELGDSALYLCASQGLSYGYTFGSGTRLTVV.

The rearrangement uses TRBV27 and TRBJ1-4, with a weak D call TRBD1 (5 bases). In germline, CDR1 is MNHEY, CDR2 SMNVEV (reference sequence). V lost 1 base to trimming and J lost 7 bases, with 10 bases between them. This CDR3 has 14 amino acids. The CDR3 is CASSLYPGIEKLFF. Written as DNA, the CDR3 is TGTGCCAGCAGTTTATACCCAGGGATTGAAAAACTGTTTTTT.

J is TRBJ2-2 and V is TRBV4-2; D is perhaps TRBD2 (7 bases). Germline assignment: CDR1 LGHNA and CDR2 YNFKEQ. The CDR3 spans 16 residues. The V end lost 0 bases, the J end lost 6 bases, and 14 bases lay between the germline ends. The CDR3 nucleotides read TGTGCCAGCAGCCAAGATCTCCGGGGGGCGGCCGGGGAGCTGTTTTTT. Its protein is CASSQDLRGAAGELFF.